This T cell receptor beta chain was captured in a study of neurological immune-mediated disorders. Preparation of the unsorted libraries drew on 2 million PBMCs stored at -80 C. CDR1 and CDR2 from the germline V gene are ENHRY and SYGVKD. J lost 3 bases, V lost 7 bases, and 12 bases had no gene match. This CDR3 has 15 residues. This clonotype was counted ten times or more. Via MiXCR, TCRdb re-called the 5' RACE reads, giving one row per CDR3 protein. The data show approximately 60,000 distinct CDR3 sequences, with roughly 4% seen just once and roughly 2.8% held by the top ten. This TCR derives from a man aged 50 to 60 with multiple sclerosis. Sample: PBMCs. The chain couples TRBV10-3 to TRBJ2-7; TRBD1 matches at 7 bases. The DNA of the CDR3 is TGTGCCATCACTATGAGAGACAGGGACCACTACGAGCAGTACTTC. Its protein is CAITMRDRDHYEQYF.